The 11 T cell receptor beta chains given below trace back to one sample, sequenced in a study of cytomegalovirus exposure and HLA in healthy donors. PCR primers comprised 60 Vbeta and 13 Jbeta primers. Assay: immunoSEQ multiplex PCR; the TCRdb copy retains only in-frame clones and omits some. The sample comprises roughly 120,000 clones, 60% to 75% of which are singletons, and over 3.5% rests with the top ten. The sample consisted of PBMCs. Source of these receptors: a woman aged 50 to 65 in good health and CMV-seropositive.

This clone has a single count. This sequence joins TRBV7-2 and TRBJ1-3, with D possibly matching TRBD1 (5 bases). CDR1 and CDR2 from the germline V gene are SGHTA and FQGNSA. Trimming pared 1 base from V and 0 bases from J, leaving 13 bases between. CDR3 length equals 17 residues. The CDR3 sequence is CASSLVAGSTSGNTIYF. The CDR3 DNA is TGTGCCAGCAGCTTAGTTGCAGGGTCGACCTCTGGAAACACCATATATTTT.

This clone was seen a handful of times. V gene TRBV7-8 combines with J gene TRBJ2-5, with 8 bases identical to TRBD1. With 3 bases clipped from V and 4 bases from J, the junction kept 4 bases outside the gene matches. The CDR3 has 14 residues. CDR1 SGHVS and CDR2 FQNEAQ come from the germline V gene. DNA of the CDR3: TGTGCCAGCAGCTTTAACGGACAGGGAGAGACCCAGTACTTC. Amino acid sequence: CASSFNGQGETQYF.

The chain links TRBV2 to TRBJ2-1; tentative D call: TRBD2 (5 bases). The CDR3 covers 14 residues. Germline assignment: CDR1 SNHLY and CDR2 FYNNEI. V dropped 4 bases and J dropped 4 bases, with 11 bases sitting between them. The CDR3 spells CASSAQRLYNEQFF. The CDR3 DNA sequence: TGTGCCAGCAGTGCCCAGCGACTATACAATGAGCAGTTCTTC.

This clone was seen a handful of times. The gene calls are TRBV5-6 and TRBJ2-1, with a tentative D call TRBD2 (6 bases). Germline values: CDR1 SGHDT, CDR2 YYEEEE. The CDR3 is made up of 12 amino acids. V was clipped by 3 bases and J by 6 bases, with 7 bases between them. The DNA for the CDR3 is TGTGCCAGCAGCTGGGGAGGCAATGAGCAGTTCTTC. Translation: CASSWGGNEQFF.

The chain is built from TRBV7-9 and TRBJ2-2; perhaps TRBD2 as D (5 bases). The V end was cut by 5 bases, the J end by 7 bases, with 17 bases between. From germline, CDR1 is SEHNR and CDR2 FQNEAQ (reference sequence). This CDR3 contains 15 residues. CDR3 sequence: CASSITSGIGGELFF. CDR3 nucleotides: TGTGCCAGCAGCATTACATCGGGAATCGGCGGGGAGCTGTTTTTT.

The rearrangement links TRBV10-3 to TRBJ2-7; D is ambiguous. From germline, CDR1 is ENHRY and CDR2 SYGVKD. The germline V and J ends were trimmed by 8 bases and 0 bases, with 8 bases remaining between them. This CDR3 has 12 amino acids. CDR3 region: CAIGASSYEQYF. The CDR3 bases are TGTGCCATCGGAGCCAGCTCCTACGAGCAGTACTTC.

The V call is TRBV13, the J call TRBJ2-5; D possibly corresponds to TRBD1 (6 bases). The DNA end is a closer match to TRBJ2-7, so the J assignment may be wrong. The germline V gene has CDR1 PRHDT and CDR2 FYEKMQ (reference sequence). The CDR3 loop spans 14 amino acids. The CDR3 nucleotides are TGTGCCAGCAGCCGGGATGGGGGCTTCGACGAGCAGTACTTC. Protein product: CASSRDGGFDEQYF.

The J gene is TRBJ1-5, the V gene TRBV10-3; D possibly corresponds to TRBD1 (5 bases). V lost 0 bases and J lost 1, with 10 bases in between. Germline-derived CDR1 and CDR2 are ENHRY and SYGVKD. This CDR3 contains 16 residues. The CDR3 DNA follows: TGTGCCATCAGTGAGTCGATCCCAGGGAGCAATCAGCCCCAGCATTTT. Amino acids: CAISESIPGSNQPQHF.

The chain uses TRBV5-5 and TRBJ1-2, with 9 bases matching TRBD1. This CDR3 region has 15 residues. Germline V lookup: CDR1 SGHKS, CDR2 YYEKEE (reference sequence). J was trimmed by 6 bases and V by 2 bases; bases with no gene match: 8. The CDR3 spells CASSFSGQGKNGYTF. The DNA for the CDR3 is TGTGCCAGCAGCTTTAGTGGACAGGGGAAAAATGGCTACACCTTC. The variable domain in full, completed from reference TRBV5-5 and TRBJ1-2, reads DAGVTQSPTHLIKTRGQQVTLRCSPISGHKSVSWYQQVLGQGPQFIFQYYEKEERGRGNFPDRFSARQFPNYSSELNVNALLLGDSALYLCASSFSGQGKNGYTFGSGTRLTVV.

The V and J genes are TRBV28 and TRBJ2-7, with D perhaps TRBD2 (5 bases). Germline assignment: CDR1 MDHEN and CDR2 SYDVKM. Trimming removed 0 bases at V and 4 bases at J, with 10 bases between. There are 14 residues in the CDR3. The CDR3 coding sequence is TGTGCCAGCAGTTTATGGGCTAGCCCTTACGAGCAGTACTTC. Its protein product is CASSLWASPYEQYF.

V is TRBV25-1 and J is TRBJ1-1; no reliable D call. Germline V lookup: CDR1 MGHDK, CDR2 SYGVNS. Trimming removed 0 bases at V and 0 bases at J, with 2 bases between. The CDR3 is 13 residues long. Written as DNA, the CDR3 is TGTGCCAGCAGTGAATACTTGAACACTGAAGCTTTCTTT. Translating gives CASSEYLNTEAFF.